This T cell receptor (beta chain) was recovered during a study of T-cell memory formation after mild COVID-19. Overall study: Each donor largely had its own TCR clusters.

In its sample, this clonotype was seen many times. As yet, its antigen is unknown. Study observations and caveats: Clones that contracted from day 15 to 85 had balanced CD4/CD8; later expanders were CD4+ biased.

TCRdb reprocessed the 5' RACE reads via MiXCR and lists one record per CDR3 protein. The data contain fewer than 250,000 distinct CDR3 sequences, over 9.5% of them singletons. Trimming took off 1 base at V and 4 bases at J, with 14 bases between the two ends. This CDR3 has 15 amino acids. Germline V gene sequence: CDR1 SGHRS, CDR2 YFSETQ. Source material: PBMCs or a T cell subset sorted from them (not recorded which). The gene calls are TRBV5-1 and TRBJ2-5; no reliable D call. The TCR originated in a man aged 18 to 35 who had mild COVID-19 (a few samples of this study predate the infection). Cell type and time point are not known. This chain's CDR3 is CASSLLAGSGETQYF. CDR3 coding DNA: TGCGCCAGCAGCTTGTTGGCCGGATCTGGAGAGACCCAGTACTTC.